The 15 T cell receptor beta chains reported below all come from one sample, sequenced in a study of regulatory T cells in long-lasting Graves disease. Indicated time point: newly diagnosed GD, antithyroid drugs for less than 3 months. PBMCs were the source of the RNA used for TCR sequencing. Construction of TCR beta libraries relied on iRepertoire HTBI primers and on Arm-PCR targeting CDR3 regions. Each CDR3 protein gets one entry after TCRdb re-called the multiplex PCR reads with MiXCR. Here the sample spans about 620,000 distinct CDR3 sequences, approximately 15% being singletons. These data also featured in a second study, about T cells in Graves' hyperthyroidism and ophthalmopathy.

Sequenced material: peripheral blood mononuclear cells (PBMCs), taken at new diagnosis, from a patient treated with antithyroid drugs. The receptor source for this set is a woman aged 25 to 39 with Graves disease.

There are a few counts of this clonotype. The genes are TRBV2 and TRBJ1-1, with a weak D call TRBD1 (6 bases). The CDR3 sequence is 14 residues long. Germline V gene lookup returns CDR1 SNHLY and CDR2 FYNNEI. Deletions cut 4 bases from V and 1 base from J, with 10 bases between. The CDR3 region has the DNA TGTGCCAGCAGTGTTGGACAGCAGAACACTGAAGCTTTCTTT. It translates to CASSVGQQNTEAFF.

This clonotype appeared a few times. The genes are TRBV12-3 or TRBV12-4 and TRBJ2-2; 9 nucleotides align to TRBD1. With 6 bases clipped from V and 5 bases from J, the junction kept 10 bases outside the gene matches. The CDR3 contains 16 residues. CDR3 DNA: TGTGCCAGCAGGCGGAGGGGTGGACAGGGGACCGGGGAGCTGTTTTTT. This codes for CASRRRGGQGTGELFF.

This sequence joins TRBV7-9 and TRBJ2-3; D remains unclear. The CDR3 is 16 residues long. The V and J ends lost 3 bases and 0 bases respectively, with 13 bases between them. The V gene's germline CDR1 is SEHNR and CDR2 FQNEAQ (reference sequence). Written as DNA, the CDR3 is TGTGCCAGCAGCTTTAAGGTCTTAGAAAGCACAGATACGCAGTATTTT. It translates to CASSFKVLESTDTQYF.

There are many counts of this clonotype. The rearrangement joins TRBV28 to TRBJ2-7; D may correspond to TRBD1 or TRBD2 (5 bases each). CDR3 size: 12 residues. Trimming pared 2 bases from V and 3 bases from J, leaving 5 bases between. CDR1 is MDHEN, CDR2 SYDVKM, per germline. DNA for the CDR3: TGTGCCAGCAGTTTAGGGGGCTACGAGCAGTACTTC. Translated, it gives CASSLGGYEQYF. The whole variable domain, filled in from reference TRBV28 and TRBJ2-7, reads DVKVTQSSRYLVKRTGEKVFLECVQDMDHENMFWYRQDPGLGLRLIYFSYDVKMKEKGDIPEGYSVSREKKERFSLILESASTNQTSMYLCASSLGGYEQYFGPGTRLTVT.

This sequence joins TRBV9 and TRBJ2-2, with D perhaps matching TRBD2 (5 bases). Germline CDR1 reads SGDLS; CDR2 reads YYNGEE. The CDR3 sequence is 16 residues long. V was pared by 4 bases and J by 2 bases, with 15 bases between. This chain's CDR3 is CASSPPSGVNTGELFF. The CDR3 DNA follows: TGTGCCAGCAGCCCGCCGAGCGGAGTTAACACCGGGGAGCTGTTTTTT. Looking up the rest from reference TRBV9 and TRBJ2-2 gives the full variable domain: DSGVTQTPKHLITATGQRVTLRCSPRSGDLSVYWYQQSLDQGLQFLIQYYNGEERAKGNILERFSAQQFPDLHSELNLSSLELGDSALYFCASSPPSGVNTGELFFGEGSRLTVL.

The genes are TRBV27 and TRBJ1-2; D might be TRBD1 (6 bases). The CDR3 sequence is 15 residues long. Germline-derived CDR1 and CDR2 are MNHEY and SMNVEV (reference sequence). V was trimmed by 5 bases and J by 5 bases, leaving 18 bases between them. CDR3 nucleotides: TGTGCCAGCAGTCTTACAGGGACCCCTCTTTATGGCTACACCTTC. This encodes CASSLTGTPLYGYTF.

This clonotype was counted at least ten times. This chain joins TRBV7-2 and TRBJ2-7, with D tentatively TRBD1 (5 bases). The CDR3 loop spans 14 amino acids. The ends were cut back, 5 bases at V and 2 bases at J, with 13 bases in the middle. CDR1 SGHTA and CDR2 FQGNSA come from the germline V gene. CDR3: CASSPQGTPYEQYF. CDR3 DNA: TGTGCCAGCAGCCCCCAGGGAACCCCCTACGAGCAGTACTTC.

The chain combines TRBV19 with TRBJ1-2; 7 bases are shared with TRBD1. Trimming took 3 bases from V and 3 from J; bases not matched to a gene: 4. CDR1 is LNHDA, CDR2 SQIVND, per germline (reference sequence). The CDR3 runs to 14 residues. CDR3 amino acids: CASSITGDYYGYTF. CDR3 in DNA: TGTGCCAGTAGTATCACAGGGGACTACTATGGCTACACCTTC.

The sample holds a few counts of this clonotype. The rearrangement links TRBV19 to TRBJ2-7; TRBD1 matches at 7 bases. Unmatched junction bases numbered 5, after V lost 6 bases and J lost 9 bases. The length of the CDR3 is 11 residues. Germline V gene data show CDR1 as LNHDA and CDR2 as SQIVND (reference sequence). The CDR3 DNA reads TGTGCCAGTAGCCTACAGGGGATGCAGTACTTC. Translation gives CASSLQGMQYF.

The chain joins TRBV20-1 to TRBJ2-3; TRBD2 matches at 9 bases. This CDR3 spans 14 amino acids. V shed 3 bases, J shed 3 bases, and the junction held 4 bases outside the gene matches. CDR1 is DFQATT, CDR2 SNEGSKA, per germline (reference sequence). The CDR3 loop reads CSASYSGSTDTQYF. The DNA for the CDR3 is TGCAGTGCTAGTTATAGCGGGAGTACAGATACGCAGTATTTT.

The chain uses TRBV9 and TRBJ1-3; a possible D gene is TRBD1 (5 bases). CDR3 length equals 15 residues. The germline gives CDR1 SGDLS, CDR2 YYNGEE. The V end was cut by 0 bases, the J end by 0 bases, with 7 bases between. CDR3: CASSVGGTSGNTIYF. The CDR3 DNA follows: TGTGCCAGCAGCGTAGGAGGGACCTCTGGAAACACCATATATTTT.

Many counts were recorded for this clonotype. J is TRBJ1-5 and V is TRBV19, with 11 bases fitting TRBD1. This CDR3 spans 16 amino acids. CDR1 and CDR2 from the germline V gene are LNHDA and SQIVND (reference sequence). The V and J ends lost 7 bases and 4 bases, in that order; junction bases with no gene match: 9. The CDR3 region is CASTGTGGIGNQPQHF. The CDR3 DNA reads TGTGCCAGTACCGGGACAGGGGGAATTGGAAATCAGCCCCAGCATTTT.

This clonotype appeared a few times. This rearrangement joins TRBV7-2 to TRBJ1-3; D ambiguous. This CDR3 contains 16 residues. The germline gives CDR1 SGHTA, CDR2 FQGNSA. Deletions cut 1 base from V and 0 bases from J, with 10 bases between. CDR3 in DNA: TGTGCCAGCAGCTTAGTCGGCAGTACCTCTGGAAACACCATATATTTT. Its protein is CASSLVGSTSGNTIYF.

This clonotype was observed a few times. This chain joins TRBV5-6 and TRBJ1-2; TRBD1 is a possible D gene (5 bases). The germline V gene has CDR1 SGHDT and CDR2 YYEEEE. V was shortened by 2 bases and J by 4 bases, with 12 bases between the two germline ends. The CDR3 runs to 14 residues. CDR3 sequence: CASSFRQTFYGYTF. Written as DNA, the CDR3 is TGTGCCAGCAGCTTTAGACAGACCTTCTATGGCTACACCTTC.

This clonotype was detected ten times or more. The chain couples TRBV2 to TRBJ2-4, with D possibly being TRBD1 (6 bases). The germline CDR1 and CDR2 sequences are SNHLY and FYNNEI. V dropped 6 bases and J dropped 0 bases, with 15 bases sitting between them. The CDR3 totals 16 residues. This CDR3 is CASRADRSLAKNIQYF. Written as DNA, the CDR3 is TGTGCCAGCAGGGCGGACAGAAGCCTAGCCAAAAACATTCAGTACTTC.